This TCR beta chain comes out of a study of T cell responses to AZD1222 COVID-19 vaccine. Broader study findings: Two doses of AZD1222 preceded a rise in Spike-specific TCR breadth and depth. No day 14 peak samples; only post-peak repertoires were characterized.

Some clones are missing from TCRdb's copy, which holds only in-frame ones; the method was immunoSEQ multiplex PCR. Here the sample spans 95,000 to 100,000 clones, 90% being singletons. V lost 4 bases and J lost 5, with 13 bases in between. Germline V CDR1 and CDR2: SGHVS, FQNEAQ. The CDR3 is 14 residues long. To note about this clone: Antigen unknown.

This chain links TRBV7-8 with TRBJ2-3; D might be TRBD1 (6 bases). Specimen: peripheral blood, collected on day 0 of AZD1222 vaccination. The receptor was isolated from an adult in good health. CDR3 nucleotide sequence: TGTGCCAGCAGCTATTGGGGGCAAGGAGATACGCAGTATTTT. Protein sequence: CASSYWGQGDTQYF.